This TCR beta chain comes out of a study of beta chain features in type 1 diabetes. Of the isolated RNA, all was reverse transcribed, and so the sequenced material was expressed TCRB transcripts. Sequencing used immunoSEQ multiplex PCR; TCRdb keeps in-frame clones, though not all of them. The data show more than 50,000 clones, about 55% seen once. This CDR3 has 13 residues. V dropped 3 bases and J dropped 9; count of bases not matched to a gene: 7. Germline V CDR1 and CDR2: SGDLS, YYNGEE. The receptor comes from a woman under 30 in good health. The chain recombines TRBV9 with TRBJ2-7, with 9 bases fitting TRBD1. The source material was Tregs from blood. This CDR3 reads CASSGRDRDVQYF. The DNA of the CDR3 is TGTGCCAGCAGCGGCCGGGACAGGGACGTGCAGTACTTC. The full variable domain, rest sourced from reference TRBV9 and TRBJ2-7, is DSGVTQTPKHLITATGQRVTLRCSPRSGDLSVYWYQQSLDQGLQFLIQYYNGEERAKGNILERFSAQQFPDLHSELNLSSLELGDSALYFCASSGRDRDVQYFGPGTRLTVT.